This T cell receptor beta chain was obtained from a study of PD-L1 blockade in urothelial cancer. On the study more broadly: From 0 to 3 prior chemotherapy regimens had been given to the patients.

Time point specified: peripheral blood 6 weeks after treatment start. This table comes from immunoSEQ multiplex PCR, and its TCRdb copy is limited to in-frame clones, with some not included. In the table there are 53,000 or so clones, roughly 91% of which are singletons. This clone was detected a few times. This CDR3 is built from 16 residues. Germline CDR1 SGHVS, CDR2 FQNEAQ. Trimming shortened V by 5 bases and J by 5 bases, and 18 bases separated the two germline ends. The source is a man in his 60s with urothelial cancer. Sequencing used PBMCs, obtained around atezolizumab (anti-PD-L1) treatment. This chain links TRBV7-8 with TRBJ1-4; no reliable D call. The CDR3 nucleotides are TGTGCCAGCAGCCGTATAGGAGGAGGGAGGAATGAAAAACTGTTTTTT. As protein: CASSRIGGGRNEKLFF.